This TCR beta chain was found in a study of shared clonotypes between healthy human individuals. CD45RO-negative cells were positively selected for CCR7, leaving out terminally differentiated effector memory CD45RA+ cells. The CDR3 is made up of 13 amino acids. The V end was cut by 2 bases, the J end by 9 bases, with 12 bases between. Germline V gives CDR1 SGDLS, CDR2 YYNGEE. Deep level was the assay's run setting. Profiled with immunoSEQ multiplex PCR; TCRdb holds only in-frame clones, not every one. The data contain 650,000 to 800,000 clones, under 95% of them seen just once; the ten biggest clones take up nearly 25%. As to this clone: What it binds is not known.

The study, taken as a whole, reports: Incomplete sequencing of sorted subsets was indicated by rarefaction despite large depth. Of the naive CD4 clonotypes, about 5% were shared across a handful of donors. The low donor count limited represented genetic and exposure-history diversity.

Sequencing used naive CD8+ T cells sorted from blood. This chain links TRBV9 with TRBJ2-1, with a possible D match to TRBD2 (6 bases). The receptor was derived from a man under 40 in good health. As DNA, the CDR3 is TGTGCCAGCAGCGTTCCCCCGGGACTTGAGCAGTTCTTC. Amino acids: CASSVPPGLEQFF.